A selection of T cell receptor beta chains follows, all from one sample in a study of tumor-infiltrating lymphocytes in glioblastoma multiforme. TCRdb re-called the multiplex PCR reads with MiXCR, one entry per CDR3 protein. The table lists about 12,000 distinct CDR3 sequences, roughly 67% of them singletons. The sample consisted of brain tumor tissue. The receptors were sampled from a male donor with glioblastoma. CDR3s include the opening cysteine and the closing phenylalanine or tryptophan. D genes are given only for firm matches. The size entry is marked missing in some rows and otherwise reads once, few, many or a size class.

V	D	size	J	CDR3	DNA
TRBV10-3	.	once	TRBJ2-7	CAISEGVGGCEQYF	TGTGCTATCAGTGAGGGGGTTGGGGGTTGCGAGCAGTACTTC
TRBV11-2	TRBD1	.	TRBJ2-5	CASSLGDRDSETQYF	TGTGCCAGCAGCCTAGGGGACAGGGATTCAGAGACCCAGTACTTC
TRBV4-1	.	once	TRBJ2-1	CASNPVHLYNEQFF	TGCGCCAGCAACCCCGTTCATTTATACAATGAGCAGTTCTTC
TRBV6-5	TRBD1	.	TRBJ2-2	CASSSNRGSSGELFF	TGTGCCAGCAGTTCGAACAGGGGTTCATCCGGGGAGCTGTTTTTT
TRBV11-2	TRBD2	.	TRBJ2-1	CASSSRGGGSSYNEQFF	TGTGCCAGCAGCTCACGGGGGGGCGGGAGCTCCTACAATGAGCAGTTCTTC
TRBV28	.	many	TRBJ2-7	CASSTDSPYEQYF	TGTGCCAGCAGCACGGACAGCCCCTACGAGCAGTACTTC
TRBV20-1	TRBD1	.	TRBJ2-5	CSARTGGVRETQYF	TGCAGTGCTAGGACAGGGGGCGTGAGAGAGACCCAGTACTTC
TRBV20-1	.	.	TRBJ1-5	CSASLGRINQPPHF	TGCAGTGCTAGTTTGGGACGGATCAATCAGCCCCCGCATTTT
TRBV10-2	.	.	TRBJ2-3	CAGSEVGAGANTLYF	.
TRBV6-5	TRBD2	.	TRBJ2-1	CASSYSFSGDYNEQFF	TGTGCCAGCAGTTACTCGTTTAGCGGGGACTACAATGAGCAGTTCTTC
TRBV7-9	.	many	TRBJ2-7	CATSDPTYEQYF	TGTGCCACGTCGGACCCCACCTACGAGCAGTACTTC
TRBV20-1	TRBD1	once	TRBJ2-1	CSAVRGLICNEQFF	TGCAGTGCGGTTAGGGGGCTGATCTGCAATGAGCAGTTCTTC
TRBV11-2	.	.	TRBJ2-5	CASSLGEGGQENQYF	TGTGCCAGCAGCCTGGGGGAGGGGGGGCAAGAGAACCAGTACTTC
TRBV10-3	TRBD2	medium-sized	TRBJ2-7	CASAGTSKHEQYF	TGTGCCAGCGCCGGGACTAGCAAACACGAGCAGTACTTC
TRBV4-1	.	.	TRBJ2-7	CASSLGLGEYGQYF	TGCGCCAGCAGCTTAGGGCTAGGAGAGTACGGGCAGTACTTC
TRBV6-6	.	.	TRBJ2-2	CASSYSGGDIGELFF	TGTGCCAGCAGCTACTCAGGGGGGGATATCGGGGAGCTGTTTTTT
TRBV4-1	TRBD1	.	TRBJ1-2	CASNQDRYRGNHGYTF	TGCGCCAGCAATCAAGATCGATACAGGGGAAACCATGGCTACACCTTC
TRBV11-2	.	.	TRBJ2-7	CVSSPTLAAFYEQYF	TGTGTCAGCAGCCCAACCTTAGCGGCTTTTTATGAGCAGTATTTC
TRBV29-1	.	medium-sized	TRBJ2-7	CSVELVGNSYEQYF	TGCAGCGTTGAGTTGGTCGGGAACTCCTACGAGCAGTACTTC
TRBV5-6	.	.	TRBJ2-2	CASSPQGVYGELFF	TGTGCCAGCAGCCCGCAGGGTGTGTACGGGGAGCTGTTTTTT
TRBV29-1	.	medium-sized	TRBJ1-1	CSVGEGEVAEAFF	TGCAGCGTTGGCGAGGGGGAGGTCGCTGAAGCTTTCTTT